This T cell receptor (beta chain) emerged from a study of blood T cell repertoires in COVID-19. Across the whole study: The United States, Italy and Spain provided the acute and convalescent COVID-19 samples. From T cells, B-cell-depleted T cells, or PBMCs came the material, which was cDNA or gDNA.

During active infection, Seattle patients enrolled and were then monitored through disease. The CDR3 runs 14 residues. Germline V gene lookup returns CDR1 SGDLS and CDR2 YYNGEE. J lost 3 bases, V lost 4 bases, and 6 bases had no gene match. In the authors' methods: Reference gene primer amplification in the assay estimated nucleated cell counts. Sequencing was performed with immunoSEQ multiplex PCR; in TCRdb, only in-frame clones are kept and a portion is missing. D and trimming were read from the DNA, whereas the V and J calls and clone size are those reported in that table. The table records 130,000 to 150,000 clones, over 75% of them present only once.

The source is a woman aged 55-69 years with COVID-19, enrolled during active disease. The chain joins TRBV9 to TRBJ1-1; 7 nucleotides agree with TRBD1. Sequenced: peripheral blood. The CDR3 sequence: CASSTQGLDTEAFF. In DNA form, the CDR3 reads TGTGCCAGCAGCACACAGGGGTTGGACACTGAAGCTTTCTTT.